This is a list of T cell receptor beta chains from one sample in a study of CD8+CD57+ T cells in acquired aplastic anemia. TCRdb reprocessed the reads with MiXCR, giving one entry per CDR3 protein. The repertoire includes hundreds of thousands of distinct CDR3 sequences, around 30% of them detected once, and 0.82% sits in the top ten. Sequences were obtained from sorted CD4+, CD8+, or CD8+CD57+ T cells (not recorded which) from PBMCs. Receptor source: a human donor with aplastic anemia. The CDR3 runs from the conserved cysteine through the conserved F or W. The D gene is left open where the match is weak. Only part of the rows carry a size: once, few, many, or a class if the clone is expanded.

CDR3aa: CSARATSGTNTDTQYF; CDR3nt: TGCAGTGCTAGAGCGACTAGCGGGACTAACACAGATACGCAGTATTTT; abundance: many; v_gene: TRBV20-1; d_gene: TRBD2; j_gene: TRBJ2-3
CDR3aa: CASSFIGAYGYTF; CDR3nt: TGTGCCAGCAGTTTCATAGGGGCCTATGGCTACACCTTC; abundance: NA; v_gene: TRBV28; d_gene: NA; j_gene: TRBJ1-2
CDR3aa: CATSSFGTGGAYEQYF; CDR3nt: TGTGCCACCAGCAGCTTCGGGACAGGGGGCGCCTACGAGCAGTACTTC; abundance: NA; v_gene: TRBV15; d_gene: TRBD1; j_gene: TRBJ2-7
CDR3aa: CASSYSIRDRNTEAFF; CDR3nt: TGTGCCAGCAGTTACTCGATTCGGGACAGGAACACTGAAGCTTTCTTT; abundance: NA; v_gene: TRBV6-2/TRBV6-3; d_gene: TRBD1; j_gene: TRBJ1-1
CDR3aa: CASSLRQRSYEQYF; CDR3nt: TGTGCCAGTAGTCTGCGCCAACGCTCCTACGAGCAGTACTTC; abundance: many; v_gene: TRBV19; d_gene: NA; j_gene: TRBJ2-7
CDR3aa: CASSLKGGREYEQYF; CDR3nt: TGTGCCAGCAGCTTAAAAGGAGGGCGAGAGTACGAGCAGTACTTC; abundance: NA; v_gene: TRBV11-2; d_gene: NA; j_gene: TRBJ2-7
CDR3aa: CASSLVSATTNYGYTF; CDR3nt: TGCGCCAGCAGTCTCGTGAGCGCTACCACTAACTATGGCTACACCTTC; abundance: many; v_gene: TRBV4-1; d_gene: NA; j_gene: TRBJ1-2
CDR3aa: CASSLPGQGNNEKLFF; CDR3nt: TGTGCCAGCAGCCTCCCGGGACAGGGGAATAATGAAAAACTGTTTTTT; abundance: NA; v_gene: TRBV3-1; d_gene: TRBD1; j_gene: TRBJ1-4
CDR3aa: CASGYGRQGAVGYTF; CDR3nt: TGTGCCAGCGGTTACGGCCGACAGGGGGCCGTTGGCTACACCTTC; abundance: NA; v_gene: TRBV6-5; d_gene: TRBD1; j_gene: TRBJ1-2
CDR3aa: CASSLTGGPYEQYF; CDR3nt: TGTGCCAGCAGCTTGACAGGGGGTCCCTACGAGCAGTACTTC; abundance: NA; v_gene: TRBV11-2; d_gene: TRBD1; j_gene: TRBJ2-7
CDR3aa: CATSDFSRADIQYF; CDR3nt: TGTGCCACCAGTGATTTTAGCAGGGCGGACATTCAGTACTTC; abundance: many; v_gene: TRBV24-1; d_gene: NA; j_gene: TRBJ2-4
CDR3aa: CASSLERFYTGELFF; CDR3nt: TGTGCCAGCAGCTTAGAGCGGTTTTACACCGGGGAGCTGTTTTTT; abundance: NA; v_gene: TRBV7-2; d_gene: NA; j_gene: TRBJ2-2
CDR3aa: CASSTGPVSSYEQYF; CDR3nt: TGTGCCAGCAGCACGGGACCGGTAAGCTCCTACGAGCAGTACTTC; abundance: many; v_gene: TRBV7-2; d_gene: NA; j_gene: TRBJ2-7
CDR3aa: CATLKRGTSWDIQYF; CDR3nt: TGTGCCACCCTGAAACGCGGGACATCCTGGGACATTCAGTACTTC; abundance: many; v_gene: TRBV25-1; d_gene: NA; j_gene: TRBJ2-4
CDR3aa: CASSFPRDSLRSHF; CDR3nt: TGTGCCAGCAGCTTCCCCCGGGACTCCCTCCGATCCCATTTT; abundance: NA; v_gene: TRBV7-2; d_gene: NA; j_gene: TRBJ2-3
CDR3aa: CASSLAPGGQGAYNEQFF; CDR3nt: TGTGCCAGCAGCTTAGCGCCAGGTGGACAGGGGGCCTACAATGAGCAGTTCTTC; abundance: few; v_gene: TRBV7-6; d_gene: TRBD1; j_gene: TRBJ2-1
CDR3aa: CASTPGAGNTIYF; CDR3nt: TGTGCCAGCACCCCTGGCGCCGGAAACACCATATATTTT; abundance: few; v_gene: TRBV28; d_gene: NA; j_gene: TRBJ1-3
CDR3aa: CASSIGNREGEQYF; CDR3nt: TGTGCCAGTAGTATAGGGAACAGGGAGGGCGAGCAGTACTTC; abundance: few; v_gene: TRBV19; d_gene: NA; j_gene: TRBJ2-7
CDR3aa: CASQQGASYNEQFF; CDR3nt: TGTGCCAGCCAACAAGGAGCTTCCTACAATGAGCAGTTCTTC; abundance: many; v_gene: TRBV2; d_gene: NA; j_gene: TRBJ2-1
CDR3aa: CASGLVGATNTEAFF; CDR3nt: TGTGCTAGTGGTTTGGTAGGGGCGACGAACACTGAAGCTTTCTTT; abundance: few; v_gene: TRBV12-5; d_gene: NA; j_gene: TRBJ1-1
CDR3aa: CASSGIRGYGYTF; CDR3nt: TGTGCCAGCAGCGGGATCAGGGGCTATGGCTACACCTTC; abundance: many; v_gene: TRBV9; d_gene: NA; j_gene: TRBJ1-2
CDR3aa: CASQVGSPGNTIYF; CDR3nt: TGCGCCTCACAGGTGGGAAGCCCGGGAAACACCATATATTTT; abundance: once; v_gene: TRBV5-1; d_gene: NA; j_gene: TRBJ1-3
CDR3aa: CAISDSDRNTEAFF; CDR3nt: TGTGCCATCAGTGACTCGGACAGGAACACTGAAGCTTTCTTT; abundance: many; v_gene: TRBV10-3; d_gene: NA; j_gene: TRBJ1-1
CDR3aa: CASSLVAGTWYNEQFF; CDR3nt: TGTGCCAGCAGCTTAGTAGCGGGAACTTGGTACAATGAGCAGTTCTTC; abundance: NA; v_gene: TRBV7-3; d_gene: TRBD2; j_gene: TRBJ2-1
CDR3aa: CASERNRQGAEAFF; CDR3nt: TGCGCCAGCGAAAGGAATCGCCAGGGGGCGGAAGCTTTCTTT; abundance: many; v_gene: TRBV10-2; d_gene: TRBD1; j_gene: TRBJ1-1
CDR3aa: CASSQAGGGETQYF; CDR3nt: TGTGCCAGCAGCCAAGCGGGCGGTGGGGAGACCCAGTACTTC; abundance: many; v_gene: TRBV4-2; d_gene: NA; j_gene: TRBJ2-5
CDR3aa: CSAGHGQDKSTEAFF; CDR3nt: TGCAGTGCCGGACACGGACAGGACAAGAGCACTGAAGCTTTCTTT; abundance: NA; v_gene: TRBV20-1; d_gene: TRBD1; j_gene: TRBJ1-1
CDR3aa: CASSQQEGARSPLHF; CDR3nt: TGTGCCAGCAGCCAACAGGAAGGGGCGAGGTCACCCCTCCACTTT; abundance: many; v_gene: TRBV9; d_gene: NA; j_gene: TRBJ1-6
CDR3aa: CATSRDYDSAAFF; CDR3nt: TGTGCCACCAGCAGAGATTACGACAGTGCAGCTTTCTTT; abundance: many; v_gene: TRBV15; d_gene: NA; j_gene: TRBJ1-1
CDR3aa: CAGSLANRNGNTIYF; CDR3nt: TGTGCCGGCAGCTTAGCTAACCGGAATGGAAACACCATATATTTT; abundance: NA; v_gene: TRBV7-9; d_gene: NA; j_gene: TRBJ1-3
CDR3aa: CASSRRLGDYEQFF; CDR3nt: TGTGCCAGCAGCAGAAGGCTAGGGGACTATGAGCAGTTCTTC; abundance: NA; v_gene: TRBV7-3; d_gene: NA; j_gene: TRBJ2-1
CDR3aa: CASRRGFYEQYF; CDR3nt: TGTGCCAGCAGGCGGGGGTTCTACGAGCAGTACTTC; abundance: NA; v_gene: TRBV9; d_gene: TRBD2; j_gene: TRBJ2-7